The subject of this entry is one T cell receptor beta chain. These data belong to a study of blood T cell repertoires in COVID-19. TCRdb's copy holds only in-frame clones and misses some; the assay was immunoSEQ multiplex PCR. The data show about 160,000 clones, around 88% seen once. This clonotype was sampled from a woman between 50 and 59 years old in a cohort exposed to, infected with or recovered from COVID-19 (not recorded which). Sequenced sample: PBMCs or T cells enriched from blood (not recorded which).

CDR3 region: CASSLYELAGGTDTQYF. CDR3 bases: TGTGCCAGCAGCCTTTACGAACTAGCGGGGGGCACAGATACGCAGTATTTT. The chain employs TRBV9 and TRBJ2-3; 11 bases map to TRBD2. Unmatched junction bases numbered 8, after V lost 4 bases and J lost 1 base. The CDR3 is 17 amino acids. The germline gives CDR1 SGDLS, CDR2 YYNGEE.